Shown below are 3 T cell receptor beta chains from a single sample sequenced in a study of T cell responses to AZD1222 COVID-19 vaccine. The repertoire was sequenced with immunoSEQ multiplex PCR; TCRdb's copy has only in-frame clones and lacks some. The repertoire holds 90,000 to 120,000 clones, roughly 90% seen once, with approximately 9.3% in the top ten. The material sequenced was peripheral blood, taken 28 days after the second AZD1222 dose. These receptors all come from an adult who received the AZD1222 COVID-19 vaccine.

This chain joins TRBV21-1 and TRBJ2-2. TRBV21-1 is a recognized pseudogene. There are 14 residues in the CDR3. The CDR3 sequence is CASSKAKGSGELFF. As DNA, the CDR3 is TGTGCCAGCAGCAAAGCCAAGGGCTCCGGGGAGCTGTTTTTT.

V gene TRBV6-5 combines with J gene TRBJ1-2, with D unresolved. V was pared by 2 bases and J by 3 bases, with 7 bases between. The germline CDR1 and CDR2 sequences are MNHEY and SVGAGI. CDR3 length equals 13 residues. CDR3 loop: CASSYSDHYGYTF. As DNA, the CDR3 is TGTGCCAGCAGTTACAGCGATCACTATGGCTACACCTTC.

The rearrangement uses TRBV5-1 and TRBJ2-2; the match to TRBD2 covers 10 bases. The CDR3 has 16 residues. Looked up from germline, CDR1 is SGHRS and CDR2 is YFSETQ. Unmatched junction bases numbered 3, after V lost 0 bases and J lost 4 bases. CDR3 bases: TGCGCCAGCAGCTTGGCTACTAGCGGGACCACCGGGGAGCTGTTTTTT. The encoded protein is CASSLATSGTTGELFF.